This T cell receptor beta chain stems from a study of cytomegalovirus exposure and HLA in healthy donors. Findings and caveats of the study: The study flagged approximately 180 TCR beta chains as cytomegalovirus-associated.

Regarding this clone: No antigen is known for it.

Researchers ran the PCR with 60 Vbeta and 13 Jbeta primers. TCRdb keeps only in-frame clones here, not all; method: immunoSEQ multiplex PCR. This table has about 100,000 clones, approximately 80% appearing once. The CDR3 consists of 13 residues. Germline values: CDR1 SEHNR, CDR2 FQNEAQ (reference sequence). The V segment lost 8 bases and the J segment 2 bases; nucleotides outside the gene matches: 3. The clonotype was recovered from a woman aged 60-75 years in good health and CMV-seronegative. The source material was PBMCs. This chain links TRBV7-9 with TRBJ1-1; 9 positions match TRBD1. As DNA, the CDR3 is TGTGCCAGCCGACAGGGGGGAAACACTGAAGCTTTCTTT. It codes for CASRQGGNTEAFF.